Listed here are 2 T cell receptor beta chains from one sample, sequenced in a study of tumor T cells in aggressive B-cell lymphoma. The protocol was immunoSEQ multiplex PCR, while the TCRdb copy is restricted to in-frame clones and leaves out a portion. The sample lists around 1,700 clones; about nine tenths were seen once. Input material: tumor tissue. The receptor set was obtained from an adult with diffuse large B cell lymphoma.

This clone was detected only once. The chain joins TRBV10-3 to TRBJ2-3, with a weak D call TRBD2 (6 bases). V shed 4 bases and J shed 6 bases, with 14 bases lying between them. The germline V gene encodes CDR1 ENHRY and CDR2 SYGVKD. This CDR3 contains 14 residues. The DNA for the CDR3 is TGTGCCATCAGTGGCGCGACTAGACGCGATACGCAGTATTTT. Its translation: CAISGATRRDTQYF.

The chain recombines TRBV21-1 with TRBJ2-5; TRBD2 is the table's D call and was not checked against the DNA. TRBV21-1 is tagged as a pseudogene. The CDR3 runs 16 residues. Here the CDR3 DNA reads TGTGCCAGCAGCAATTTTGGCGGGGGGGGATCGGAGACCCAGTACTTC. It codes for CASSNFGGGGSETQYF.